These 29 T cell receptor gamma chains came from one sample sequenced in a study of gamma-delta chains in newborns, infants, children. TCRdb made new clone calls on the reads using CATT. The sample consists of 2,000 to 2,500 gamma-chain clones, just under 30% of them appearing once. The specimen sequenced was blood. These TCRs come from a child who was a newborn, infant or young child, either healthy, febrile or measles-vaccinated (not recorded which).

A word on this clone: Distinct nucleotide sequences in the sample also encode this CDR3. The genes are TRGV9 and TRGJP. This CDR3 has 17 residues. V gave up 3 bases and J gave up 4 bases; unmatched junction bases: 6. In germline, CDR1 is GITISATS, CDR2 ISYDGTV (reference sequence). CDR3: CALWELRQELGKKIKVF. The DNA for the CDR3 is TGTGCCTTGTGGGAGCTGAGACAAGAGTTGGGCAAAAAAATCAAGGTATTT.

This clone was detected a few times. The chain links TRGV9 to TRGJP1. This CDR3 spans 14 amino acids. Germline V gives CDR1 GITISATS, CDR2 ISYDGTV (reference sequence). Trimming cost V 5 bases and J 0 bases; bases outside gene matches: 3. CDR3 nucleotide sequence: TGTGCCTTGTGGGTGCATACCACTGGTTGGTTCAAGATATTT. Translating gives CALWVHTTGWFKIF.

This clone is labeled medium-sized. This may arise from a read error, as a much more abundant clone is one base away. This sample also contains other DNA sequences that code for the same CDR3. The chain couples TRGV9 to TRGJP. The germline gives CDR1 GITISATS, CDR2 ISYDGTV (reference sequence). CDR3 length equals 15 residues. Trimming removed 5 bases from V and 2 bases from J; junction bases left unmatched: 0. The CDR3 is CALWGQELGKKIKVF. The CDR3 nucleotides read TGTGCCTTGTGGGGGCAAGAGTTGGGCAAAAAAATCAAGGTATTT.

On this clone itself: Sequence at one end of the junction differs from germline and may be a read error. The genes are TRGV2 and TRGJ1 or TRGJ2. This CDR3 spans 11 amino acids. Germline V gene data show CDR1 as EGSNGY and CDR2 as YDSYNSKV. CDR3 nucleotides: TGTGCCTCCTGGGACGGGCATAAGAAACTCTTT. Translation: CASWDGHKKLF.

On this clone: A much larger clone is a single base away; this may be a read error. Distinct nucleotide sequences in the sample also encode this CDR3. V gene TRGV9 combines with J gene TRGJP. The CDR3 length is 17 residues. Germline V gives CDR1 GITISATS, CDR2 ISYDGTV (reference sequence). V shed 1 base and J 2 bases; nucleotides not matched to a gene: 2. The CDR3, as DNA: TGTGCCTTGTGGGAGGTTAGGCAAGAGTTGGGCAAAAAAATCAAGGTATTT. Translation gives CALWEVRQELGKKIKVF.

A remark on this clone: Other DNA variants within this sample encode the same CDR3. The chain combines TRGV9 with TRGJP. Trimming at V came to 5 bases and at J to 7 bases, leaving 2 bases not matched to a gene. Germline CDR1 reads GITISATS; CDR2 reads ISYDGTV (reference sequence). This CDR3 region has 14 residues. DNA of the CDR3: TGTGCCTTGTGGGCCGAGTTGGGCAAAAAAATCAAGGTATTT. It is translated as CALWAELGKKIKVF.

The rearrangement links TRGV4 to TRGJ1 or TRGJ2. J lost 3 bases, V lost 1 base, and 9 bases had no gene match. Per the germline V gene, CDR1 is EGSTGY and CDR2 is YDSYTSSV. The CDR3 is 15 amino acids. The CDR3 bases are TGTGCCACCTGGGATGGAGATGGGGGTTATTATAAGAAACTCTTT. Its translation is CATWDGDGGYYKKLF.

This chain joins TRGV3 and TRGJ1 or TRGJ2. The V gene's germline CDR1 is VTNTFY and CDR2 YDVSTARD (reference sequence). This CDR3 region has 11 residues. Trimming took 6 bases from V and 8 from J; bases not matched to a gene: 7. The DNA for the CDR3 is TGTGCCACCTGGTCCCTCGATAAGAAACTCTTT. It codes for CATWSLDKKLF.

The rearrangement uses TRGV9 and TRGJP. This CDR3 is 18 amino acids long. V trimming: 0 bases; J trimming: 6 bases; junction bases outside the gene matches: 8. Germline V gives CDR1 GITISATS, CDR2 ISYDGTV (reference sequence). The CDR3 sequence is CALWEVRGGELGKKIKVF. In nucleotides, the CDR3 is TGTGCCTTGTGGGAGGTGCGTGGGGGAGAGTTGGGCAAAAAAATCAAGGTATTT.

Of note for this clone: In the same sample, other DNA sequences code for this CDR3. The genes are TRGV9 and TRGJP. The CDR3 runs to 17 residues. Unmatched junction bases numbered 6, after V lost 3 bases and J lost 4 bases. CDR1 and CDR2 (germline): GITISATS, ISYDGTV (reference sequence). This CDR3 is CALWESPQELGKKIKVF. For the CDR3, the DNA is TGTGCCTTGTGGGAGTCCCCTCAAGAGTTGGGCAAAAAAATCAAGGTATTT.

Comments on this clone: Given a much more abundant clone one base away, this may be a read error. The same CDR3 can be traced to other DNA sequences in this sample. The chain carries TRGV9 and TRGJP. CDR1 and CDR2 (germline): GITISATS, ISYDGTV (reference sequence). This CDR3 region has 17 residues. The CDR3 DNA is TGTGCCTTGTGGGAGGTGGCGGGAGAGTTGGGCAAAAAGATCAAGGTATTT. This gives the protein CALWEVAGELGKKIKVF.

As regards this clone: A much larger clonotype is one base distant, so this may be a read error. This sequence joins TRGV8 and TRGJP1. The CDR3 is 12 residues long. The V and J ends lost 4 bases and 16 bases, in that order; junction bases with no gene match: 12. Germline CDR1 reads VENAVY; CDR2 reads YDSYNSRV. CDR3 protein: CATWEVLGSKIF. CDR3 DNA: TGTGCCACCTGGGAGGTTCTAGGGTCCAAGATATTT.

A few counts support this clone. The protein in TCRdb stems from a much larger clone and differs at residue 5 from this DNA's translation, likely a read error; here the protein is translated from the DNA. This sample includes further DNA sequences coding for the same CDR3. This chain links TRGV9 with TRGJP. CDR3 length: 16 residues. CDR1 GITISATS and CDR2 ISYDGTV come from the germline V gene (reference sequence). The V segment lost 4 bases and the J segment 4 bases; nucleotides outside the gene matches: 4. The CDR3 DNA follows: TGTGCCTTGTGGGATTCCCAAGAGTTGGGCAAAAAAATCAAGGTATTT. Translation gives CALWDSQELGKKIKVF.

This clone turned up a few times. The V call is TRGV9, the J call TRGJP. After removal of 5 bases from V and 4 bases from J, the junction contained 5 bases not matched to a gene. Germline CDR1 and CDR2: GITISATS and ISYDGTV (reference sequence). The CDR3 length is 16 residues. CDR3 sequence: CALWVGQELGKKIKVF. CDR3 in DNA: TGTGCCTTGTGGGTCGGACAAGAGTTGGGCAAAAAAATCAAGGTATTT.

This clone is hyperexpanded. This may arise from a read error, as a much more abundant clone is one base away. Other nucleotide sequences in the sample specify the same CDR3. The gene calls are TRGV9 and TRGJP. Unmatched junction bases numbered 2, after V lost 0 bases and J lost 6 bases. Germline loops: CDR1 GITISATS, CDR2 ISYDGTV (reference sequence). The CDR3 spans 16 residues. CDR3 residues: CALWEVRELGKKIKVF. CDR3 in DNA: TGTGCCTTGTGGGAGGTGCGAGAGTTGGGCAAAAAAATCAAGGTATTT.

This chain uses TRGV9 with TRGJP2. Looked up from germline, CDR1 is GITISATS and CDR2 is ISYDGTV (reference sequence). The CDR3 spans 15 residues. With 0 bases clipped from V and 3 bases from J, the junction kept 4 bases outside the gene matches. CDR3 sequence: CALWEVRGSDWIKTF. The CDR3 DNA reads TGTGCCTTGTGGGAGGTGCGGGGTAGTGATTGGATCAAGACGTTT.

This clone was counted between two and nine times. The chain recombines TRGV9 with TRGJ1 or TRGJ2. V was clipped by 4 bases and J by 8 bases; unmatched bases: 11. The CDR3 is made up of 13 amino acids. Germline V gives CDR1 GITISATS, CDR2 ISYDGTV (reference sequence). The CDR3 loop is CALWDVKGNKKLF. In nucleotides, the CDR3 is TGTGCCTTGTGGGACGTGAAAGGGAATAAGAAACTCTTT.

This clone was seen more than once but under ten times. The same CDR3 arises from other DNA sequences in this sample as well. The V and J genes are TRGV9 and TRGJP. V dropped 3 bases and J dropped 7; count of bases not matched to a gene: 9. The CDR3 loop spans 17 amino acids. Germline assignment: CDR1 GITISATS and CDR2 ISYDGTV (reference sequence). DNA of the CDR3: TGTGCCTTGTGGGAGCTAGGACTTGAGTTGGGCAAAAAAATCAAGGTATTT. Its protein is CALWELGLELGKKIKVF.

For the CDR3, the DNA is TGTGCCACCTGGGACGGGCGAAAGAAACTCTTT. The encoded protein is CATWDGRKKLF. The chain recombines TRGV5 with TRGJ1 or TRGJ2. V lost 3 bases, J lost 10 bases, and 6 bases stayed unmatched. CDR1 VINAFY and CDR2 YDVSNSKD come from the germline V gene. This CDR3 is 11 amino acids long.

This clone was recorded a few times. This sequence joins TRGV5 and TRGJ1 or TRGJ2. CDR1 and CDR2 (germline): VINAFY, YDVSNSKD. This CDR3 has 14 residues. The J segment lost 0 bases and the V segment lost 3 bases, leaving 5 bases of the junction unmatched. The CDR3, as DNA: TGTGCCACCTGGGACCCGTCGAATTATTATAAGAAACTCTTT. It encodes CATWDPSNYYKKLF.

This clone qualifies as large. Since a far larger clone is one base different, this is likely a read error. Other DNA sequences of this sample code for an identical CDR3. The V gene is TRGV9, the J gene TRGJP. After removal of 0 bases from V and 5 bases from J, the junction contained 1 base not matched to a gene. The length of the CDR3 is 16 residues. Germline V CDR1 and CDR2: GITISATS, ISYDGTV (reference sequence). The CDR3 spells CALWEVEELGKKIKVF. The CDR3 DNA reads as TGTGCCTTGTGGGAGGTGGAAGAGTTGGGCAAAAAAATCAAGGTATTT.

The chain uses TRGV9 and TRGJP. Germline values: CDR1 GITISATS, CDR2 ISYDGTV (reference sequence). This CDR3 comprises 17 residues. The ends lost 0 bases at V and 9 bases at J; junction bases unmatched: 8. The CDR3 bases are TGTGCCTTGTGGGAGGTGCAAGCAAGGTTGGGCAAAAAAATCAAGGTATTT. Amino acid sequence: CALWEVQARLGKKIKVF.

This clone turned up a few times. The chain uses TRGV3 and TRGJ1 or TRGJ2. In germline, CDR1 is VTNTFY, CDR2 YDVSTARD (reference sequence). The CDR3 contains 13 residues. The V gene end was trimmed by 6 bases and the J gene end by 0 bases; junction bases not matched to a gene: 5. The CDR3, as DNA: TGTGCCACCTGGCGCCAGAATTATTATAAGAAACTCTTT. As protein: CATWRQNYYKKLF.

This clone has only a few counts. The chain employs TRGV4 and TRGJ1 or TRGJ2. The V segment lost 4 bases and the J segment 0 bases; nucleotides outside the gene matches: 0. This CDR3 is built from 12 residues. Germline loops: CDR1 EGSTGY, CDR2 YDSYTSSV. The CDR3 nucleotides are TGTGCCACCTGGGAGAATTATTATAAGAAACTCTTT. It yields the protein CATWENYYKKLF.

J is TRGJP and V is TRGV9. CDR3 length: 19 amino acids. CDR1 is GITISATS, CDR2 ISYDGTV, per germline (reference sequence). J gave up 4 bases and V 0 bases, and 9 bases lay outside the gene matches. The CDR3 sequence: CALWEVQVPQELGKKIKVF. As DNA, the CDR3 is TGTGCCTTGTGGGAGGTGCAAGTCCCCCAAGAGTTGGGCAAAAAAATCAAGGTATTT.

By share, this clone ranks as large. This sample includes further DNA sequences coding for the same CDR3. The chain couples TRGV9 to TRGJP. The CDR3 extends over 16 amino acids. Per the germline V gene, CDR1 is GITISATS and CDR2 is ISYDGTV (reference sequence). Trimming at V came to 0 bases and at J to 7 bases, leaving 3 bases not matched to a gene. The DNA for the CDR3 is TGTGCCTTGTGGGAGGTGAGGGAGTTGGGCAAAAAAATCAAGGTATTT. It is translated as CALWEVRELGKKIKVF.

This clone appeared a single time. The chain carries TRGV2 and TRGJ1 or TRGJ2. This CDR3 comprises 15 residues. Germline V lookup: CDR1 EGSNGY, CDR2 YDSYNSKV. Germline trimming cut 5 bases from V and 3 bases from J; bases unmatched to any gene: 13. CDR3 sequence reads: CATWVHFSFYYKKLF. CDR3 coding DNA: TGTGCCACCTGGGTCCACTTTTCATTTTATTATAAGAAACTCTTT.

By sample fraction, this clone is medium-sized. The chain is built from TRGV9 and TRGJP. The CDR3 length is 13 residues. Per germline, CDR1 GITISATS and CDR2 ISYDGTV (reference sequence). J gave up 4 bases and V 9 bases, and 0 bases lay outside the gene matches. The CDR3 DNA reads TGTGCCTTGCAAGAGTTGGGCAAAAAAATCAAGGTATTT. Amino acid sequence: CALQELGKKIKVF.

The rearrangement uses TRGV2 and TRGJ1 or TRGJ2. With 0 bases clipped from V and 12 bases from J, the junction kept 5 bases outside the gene matches. CDR1 and CDR2 from the germline V gene are EGSNGY and YDSYNSKV. The CDR3 length is 11 residues. The CDR3 here is CATWDGPRKLF. Written as DNA, the CDR3 is TGTGCCACCTGGGACGGGCCAAGGAAACTCTTT.